The clone carrying this T cell receptor beta chain was observed a single time. Its antigen is unknown. The data belong to a study of T cell responses to AZD1222 COVID-19 vaccine. Notes on the study in general: White British donors predominated, females outnumbered males, and clonal diversity was possibly underestimated.

Germline-derived CDR1 and CDR2 are SGHAT and FQNNGV. V gave up 1 base and J gave up 10 bases, with 14 bases separating them. The CDR3 has 14 residues. Generated by immunoSEQ multiplex PCR, the TCRdb table keeps only in-frame clones and is missing some. The sample yields 90,000 to 120,000 clones, approximately 92% seen once. The chain combines TRBV11-2 with TRBJ2-1; D unresolved. The sequenced sample was peripheral blood, obtained on day 0 of AZD1222 vaccination. The receptor comes from an adult in good health. This CDR3 reads CASSLVARFGEQFF. As DNA, the CDR3 is TGTGCCAGCAGCTTAGTGGCGCGTTTTGGGGAGCAGTTCTTC.